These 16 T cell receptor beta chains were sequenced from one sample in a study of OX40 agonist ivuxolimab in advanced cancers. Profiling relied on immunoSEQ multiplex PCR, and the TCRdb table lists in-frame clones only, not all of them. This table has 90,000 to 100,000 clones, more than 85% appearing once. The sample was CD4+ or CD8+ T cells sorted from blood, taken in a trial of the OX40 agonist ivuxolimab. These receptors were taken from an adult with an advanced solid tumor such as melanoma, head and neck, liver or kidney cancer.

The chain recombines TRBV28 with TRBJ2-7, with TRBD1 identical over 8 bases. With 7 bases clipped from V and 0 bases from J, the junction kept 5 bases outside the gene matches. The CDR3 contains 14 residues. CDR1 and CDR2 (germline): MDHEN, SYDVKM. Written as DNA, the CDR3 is TGTGCCAGCAATTCGACAGGGGCCTCCTACGAGCAGTACTTC. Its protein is CASNSTGASYEQYF.

CDR3 sequence (DNA): TGCGCCAGCAGTCAATCTAGGGAGTACGAGCAGTACGTC. Translated: CASSQSREYEQYV. The genes are TRBV23-1 and TRBJ2-7; D may be TRBD2 (5 bases). TRBV23-1 falls under the ORF class, with uncertain function. The CDR3 runs 13 residues. Trimming left V 0 bases short and J 4 bases short, with 7 bases between.

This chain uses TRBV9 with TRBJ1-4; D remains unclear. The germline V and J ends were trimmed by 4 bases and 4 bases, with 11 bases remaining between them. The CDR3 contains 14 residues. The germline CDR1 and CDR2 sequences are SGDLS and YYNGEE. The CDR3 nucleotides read TGTGCCAGCAGCTCAGATGCTAATAATGAAAAACTGTTTTTT. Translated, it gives CASSSDANNEKLFF.

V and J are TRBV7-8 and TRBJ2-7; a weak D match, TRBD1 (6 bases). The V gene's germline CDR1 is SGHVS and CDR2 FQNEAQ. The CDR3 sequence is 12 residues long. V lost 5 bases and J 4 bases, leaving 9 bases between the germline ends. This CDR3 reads CASSHGQYEQYF. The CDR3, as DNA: TGTGCCAGCAGCCATGGACAGTACGAGCAGTACTTC.

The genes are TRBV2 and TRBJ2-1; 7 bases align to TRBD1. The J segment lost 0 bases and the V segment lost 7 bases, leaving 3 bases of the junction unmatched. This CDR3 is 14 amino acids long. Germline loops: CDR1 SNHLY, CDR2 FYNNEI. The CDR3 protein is CASNGQVSYNEQFF. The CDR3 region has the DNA TGTGCCAGCAACGGACAGGTCTCCTACAATGAGCAGTTCTTC. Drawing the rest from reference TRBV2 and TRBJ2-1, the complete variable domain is EPEVTQTPSHQVTQMGQEVILRCVPISNHLYFYWYRQILGQKVEFLVSFYNNEISEKSEIFDDQFSVERPDGSNFTLKIRSTKLEDSAMYFCASNGQVSYNEQFFGPGTRLTVL.

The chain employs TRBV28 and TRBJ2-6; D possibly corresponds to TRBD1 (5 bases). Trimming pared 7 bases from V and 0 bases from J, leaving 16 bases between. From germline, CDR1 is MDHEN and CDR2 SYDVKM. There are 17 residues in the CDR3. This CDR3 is CASNGGAASSGANVLTF. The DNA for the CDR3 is TGTGCCAGCAACGGTGGGGCCGCCAGCTCTGGGGCCAACGTCCTGACTTTC.

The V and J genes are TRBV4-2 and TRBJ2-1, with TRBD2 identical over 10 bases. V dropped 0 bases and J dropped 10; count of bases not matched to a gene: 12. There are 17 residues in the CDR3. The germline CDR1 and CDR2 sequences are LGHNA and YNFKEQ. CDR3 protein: CASSQDQVAGGLGEQFF. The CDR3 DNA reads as TGTGCCAGCAGCCAAGATCAGGTAGCGGGAGGCTTAGGCGAGCAGTTCTTC.

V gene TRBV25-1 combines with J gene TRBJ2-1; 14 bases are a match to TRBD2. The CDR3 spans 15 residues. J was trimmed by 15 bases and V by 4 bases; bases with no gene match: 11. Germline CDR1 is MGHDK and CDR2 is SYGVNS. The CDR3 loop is CASSVPGLAGVQTFF. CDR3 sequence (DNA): TGTGCCAGCAGTGTCCCGGGACTAGCGGGAGTCCAAACGTTCTTC.

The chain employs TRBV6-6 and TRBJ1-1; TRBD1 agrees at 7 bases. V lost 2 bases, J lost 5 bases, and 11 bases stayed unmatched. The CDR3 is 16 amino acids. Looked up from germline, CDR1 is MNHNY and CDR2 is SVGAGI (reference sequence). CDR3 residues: CASSYGSGGLGTEAFF. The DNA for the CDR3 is TGTGCCAGCAGTTACGGGTCAGGGGGGCTTGGAACTGAAGCTTTCTTT.

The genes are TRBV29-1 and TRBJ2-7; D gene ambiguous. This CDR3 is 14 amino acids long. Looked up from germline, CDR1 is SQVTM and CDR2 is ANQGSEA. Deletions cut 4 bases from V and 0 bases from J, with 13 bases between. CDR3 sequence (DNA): TGCAGCGTTGCTGGGAAGGGTAGCTCCTACGAGCAGTACTTC. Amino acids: CSVAGKGSSYEQYF.

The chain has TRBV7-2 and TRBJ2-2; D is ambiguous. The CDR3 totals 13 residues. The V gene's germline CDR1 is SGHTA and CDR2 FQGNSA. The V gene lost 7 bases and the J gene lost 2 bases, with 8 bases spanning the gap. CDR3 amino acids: CASKKGNTGELFF. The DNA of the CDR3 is TGTGCCAGCAAGAAGGGTAACACCGGGGAGCTGTTTTTT.

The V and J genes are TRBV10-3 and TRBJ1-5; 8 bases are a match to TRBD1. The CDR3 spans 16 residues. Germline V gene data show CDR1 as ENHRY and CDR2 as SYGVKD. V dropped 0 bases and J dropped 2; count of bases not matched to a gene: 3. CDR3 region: CAISESLGQGNQPQHF. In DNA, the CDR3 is TGTGCCATCAGTGAGTCGTTGGGACAGGGCAATCAGCCCCAGCATTTT.

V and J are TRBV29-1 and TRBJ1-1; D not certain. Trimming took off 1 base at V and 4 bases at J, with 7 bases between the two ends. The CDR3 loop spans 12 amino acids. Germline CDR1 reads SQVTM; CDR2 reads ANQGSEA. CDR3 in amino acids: CSVEGEGTEAFF. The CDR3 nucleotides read TGCAGCGTTGAAGGAGAGGGCACTGAAGCTTTCTTT.

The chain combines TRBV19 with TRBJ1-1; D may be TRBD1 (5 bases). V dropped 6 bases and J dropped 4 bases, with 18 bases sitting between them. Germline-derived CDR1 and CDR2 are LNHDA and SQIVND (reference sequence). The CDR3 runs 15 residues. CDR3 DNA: TGTGCCAGTAGGTTGGAGGGCGCGGGGGGCACTGAAGCTTTCTTT. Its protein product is CASRLEGAGGTEAFF.

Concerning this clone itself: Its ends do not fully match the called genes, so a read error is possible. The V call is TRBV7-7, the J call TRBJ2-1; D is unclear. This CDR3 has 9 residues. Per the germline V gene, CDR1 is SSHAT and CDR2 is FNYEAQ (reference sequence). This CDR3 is CASSLLLFF. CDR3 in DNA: TGTGCTAGCAGCTTATTACTGTTCTTC.

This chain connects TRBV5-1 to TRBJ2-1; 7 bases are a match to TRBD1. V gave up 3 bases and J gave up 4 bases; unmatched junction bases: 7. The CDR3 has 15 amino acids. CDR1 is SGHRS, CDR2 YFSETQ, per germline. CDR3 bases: TGCGCCAGCAGCTCCGAAGGGGGCGTTTACAATGAGCAGTTCTTC. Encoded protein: CASSSEGGVYNEQFF.